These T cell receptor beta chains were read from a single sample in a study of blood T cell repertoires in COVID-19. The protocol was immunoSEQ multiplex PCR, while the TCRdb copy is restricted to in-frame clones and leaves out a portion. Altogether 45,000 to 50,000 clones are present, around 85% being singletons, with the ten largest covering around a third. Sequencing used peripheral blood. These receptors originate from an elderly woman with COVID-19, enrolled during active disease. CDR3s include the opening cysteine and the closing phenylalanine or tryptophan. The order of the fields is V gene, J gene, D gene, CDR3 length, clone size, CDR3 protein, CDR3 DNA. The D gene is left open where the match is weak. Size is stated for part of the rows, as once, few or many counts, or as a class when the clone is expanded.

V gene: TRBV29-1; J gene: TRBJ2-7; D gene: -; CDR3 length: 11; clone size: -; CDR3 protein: CSVRGREEQYF; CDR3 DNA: TGCAGCGTTCGTGGCCGGGAAGAGCAGTACTTC
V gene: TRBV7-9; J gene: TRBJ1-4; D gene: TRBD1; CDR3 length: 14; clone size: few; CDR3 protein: CASSLRGNNEKLFF; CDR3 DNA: TGTGCCAGCAGCCTCAGGGGGAATAATGAAAAACTGTTTTTT
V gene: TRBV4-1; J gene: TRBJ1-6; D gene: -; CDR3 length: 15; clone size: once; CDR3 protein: CASSQVGGANSPLHF; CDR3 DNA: TGCGCCAGCAGCCAAGTTGGAGGGGCAAATTCACCCCTCCACTTT
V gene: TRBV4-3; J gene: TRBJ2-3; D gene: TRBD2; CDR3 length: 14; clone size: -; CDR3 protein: CASSQTSGRDTQYF; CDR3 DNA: TGCGCCAGCAGCCAGACTAGCGGGAGGGATACGCAGTATTTT
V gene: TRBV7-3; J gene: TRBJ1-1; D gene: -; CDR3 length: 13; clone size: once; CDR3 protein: CASSLRADAEAFF; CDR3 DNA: TGTGCCAGCAGCTTAAGGGCTGACGCTGAAGCTTTCTTT
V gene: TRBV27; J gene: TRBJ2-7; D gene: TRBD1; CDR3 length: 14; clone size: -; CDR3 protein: CASRTDRDHHEQYF; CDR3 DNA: TGTGCCAGCAGAACGGACAGGGATCACCACGAGCAGTACTTC
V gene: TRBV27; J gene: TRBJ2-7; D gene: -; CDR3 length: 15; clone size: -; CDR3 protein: CASSLTAGSTYEQYF; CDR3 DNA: TGTGCCAGCAGTTTGACGGCAGGGTCAACCTACGAGCAGTACTTC
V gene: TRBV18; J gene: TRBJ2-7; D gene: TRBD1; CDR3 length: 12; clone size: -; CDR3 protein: CASSWTGDEQYF; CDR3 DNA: TGTGCCAGCTCATGGACAGGGGACGAGCAGTACTTC
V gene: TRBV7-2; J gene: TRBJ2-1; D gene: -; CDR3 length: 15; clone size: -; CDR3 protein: CASTPGWGSYNEQFF; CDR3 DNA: TGTGCCAGCACCCCGGGGTGGGGCTCCTACAATGAGCAGTTCTTC
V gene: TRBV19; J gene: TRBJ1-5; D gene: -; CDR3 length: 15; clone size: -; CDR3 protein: CASSIGGKSNQPQHF; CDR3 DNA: TGTGCCAGTAGTATCGGGGGGAAGAGCAATCAGCCCCAGCATTTT
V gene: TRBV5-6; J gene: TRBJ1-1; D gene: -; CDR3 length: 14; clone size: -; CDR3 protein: CASSLGRGNTEAFF; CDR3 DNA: TGTGCCAGCAGCTTGGGGCGGGGGAACACTGAAGCTTTCTTT
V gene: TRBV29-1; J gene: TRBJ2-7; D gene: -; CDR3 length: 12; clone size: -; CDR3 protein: CSVASDSGEQYF; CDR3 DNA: TGCAGCGTTGCCTCCGACAGTGGCGAGCAGTACTTC
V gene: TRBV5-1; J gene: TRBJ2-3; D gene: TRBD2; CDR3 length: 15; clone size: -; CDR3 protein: CASRYLAGTTDTQYF; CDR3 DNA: TGCGCCAGCAGGTACCTAGCGGGGACCACAGATACGCAGTATTTT
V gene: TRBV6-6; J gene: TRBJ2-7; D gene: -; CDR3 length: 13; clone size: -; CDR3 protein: CASSYSRSGEQYF; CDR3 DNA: TGTGCCAGCAGTTACTCGAGGAGTGGCGAGCAGTACTTC
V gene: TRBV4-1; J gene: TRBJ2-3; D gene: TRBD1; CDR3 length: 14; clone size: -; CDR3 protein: CASSRQGGTDTQYF; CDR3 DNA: TGCGCCAGCAGCCGTCAGGGGGGCACAGATACGCAGTATTTT
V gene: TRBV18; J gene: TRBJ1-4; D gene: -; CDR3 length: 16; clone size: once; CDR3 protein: CASSLMTGREDEKLFF; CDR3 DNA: TGTGCCAGCTCACTAATGACGGGGCGGGAGGATGAAAAACTGTTTTTT
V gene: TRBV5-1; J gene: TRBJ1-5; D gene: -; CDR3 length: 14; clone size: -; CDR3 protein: CASSLAGAGQPQHF; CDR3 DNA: TGCGCCAGCAGCTTGGCAGGGGCAGGGCAGCCCCAGCATTTT
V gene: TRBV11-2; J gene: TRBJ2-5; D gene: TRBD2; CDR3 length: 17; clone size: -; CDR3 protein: CASSLGLLADIVETQYF; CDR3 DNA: TGTGCCAGCAGTTTGGGCCTGCTAGCGGATATAGTGGAGACCCAGTACTTC
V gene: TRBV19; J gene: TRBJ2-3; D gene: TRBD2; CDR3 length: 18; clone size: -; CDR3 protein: CASSITAGSGGTTDTQYF; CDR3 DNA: TGTGCCAGTAGTATAACCGCCGGGAGCGGGGGGACCACAGATACGCAGTATTTT
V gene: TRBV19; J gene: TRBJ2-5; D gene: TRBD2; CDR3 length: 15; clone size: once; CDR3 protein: CASRRTSGMGETQYF; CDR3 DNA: TGTGCCAGTAGGCGGACTAGCGGGATGGGGGAGACCCAGTACTTC
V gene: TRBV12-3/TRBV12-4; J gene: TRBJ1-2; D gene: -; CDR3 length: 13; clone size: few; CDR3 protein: CASSFGADYGYTF; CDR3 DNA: TGTGCCAGCAGTTTCGGTGCGGACTATGGCTACACCTTC
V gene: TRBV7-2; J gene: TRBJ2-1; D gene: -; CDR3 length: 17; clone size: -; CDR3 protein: CASSLAVISGDNNEQFF; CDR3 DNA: TGTGCCAGCAGCTTAGCGGTTATTAGCGGAGATAACAATGAGCAGTTCTTC
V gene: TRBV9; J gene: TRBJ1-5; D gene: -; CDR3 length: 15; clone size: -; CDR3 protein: CASSVGHLSNQPQHF; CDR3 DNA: TGTGCCAGCAGCGTAGGACACCTTAGCAATCAGCCCCAGCATTTT
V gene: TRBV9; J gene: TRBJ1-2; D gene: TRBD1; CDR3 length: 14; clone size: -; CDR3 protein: CASRRDRGDYGYTF; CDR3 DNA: TGTGCCAGTCGAAGGGACAGGGGAGACTATGGCTACACCTTC
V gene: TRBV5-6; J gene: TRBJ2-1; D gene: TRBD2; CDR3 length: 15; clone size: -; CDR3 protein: CASARGGGSYNEQFF; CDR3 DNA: TGTGCCAGCGCACGGGGCGGCGGGAGCTACAATGAGCAGTTCTTC
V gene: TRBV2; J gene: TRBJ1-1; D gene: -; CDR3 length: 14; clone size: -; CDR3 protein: CASSEGGRSTEAFF; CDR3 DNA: TGTGCCAGCAGTGAGGGGGGGCGCAGCACTGAAGCTTTCTTT
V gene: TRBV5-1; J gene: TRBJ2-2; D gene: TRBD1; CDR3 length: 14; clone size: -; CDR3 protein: CASSKRTGYGELFF; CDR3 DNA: TGCGCCAGCAGCAAACGGACAGGGTACGGGGAGCTGTTTTTT
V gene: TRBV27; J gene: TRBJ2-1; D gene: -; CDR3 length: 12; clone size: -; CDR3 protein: CASSSHGSEQFF; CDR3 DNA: TGTGCCAGCAGTTCCCACGGGAGTGAGCAGTTCTTC